This T cell receptor (beta chain) was profiled in a study of blood T cell repertoires in COVID-19. CDR3 length equals 15 residues. V shed 4 bases and J 2 bases; nucleotides not matched to a gene: 6. CDR1 is LGHNA, CDR2 YNFKEQ, per germline. A few counts support this clone. Only in-frame clones appear in the TCRdb table, and some are missing; sequencing was by immunoSEQ multiplex PCR. The sample holds roughly 65,000 clones, roughly 85% seen once. The chain has TRBV4-2 and TRBJ2-7; 9 bases line up with TRBD2. The TCR was taken from a woman aged 80 or over with active or convalescent COVID-19. Sequencing was performed on peripheral blood. The CDR3 coding sequence is TGTGCCAGCAGCCCGTTAGCGGGGGCAACCTACGAGCAGTACTTC. It is translated as CASSPLAGATYEQYF.